Detailed here is one T cell receptor beta chain. TCRdb redid the calling of the RT-PCR reads with MiXCR, one entry per CDR3 protein. Seen here are about 200,000 distinct CDR3 sequences, around 40% observed once, and the top ten hold roughly 10%. This specimen comes from a study of patients and donors after allogeneic stem cell transplantation. Trimming stripped 0 bases from V and 1 base from J, with 6 bases between. CDR3 length: 14 amino acids. In germline, CDR1 is WNHNN, CDR2 SYGVQD (reference sequence). V is TRBV10-1 and J is TRBJ1-1; D is unresolved. This receptor was taken from a human donor who was either an allogeneic HSCT recipient or a stem cell or donor lymphocyte infusion donor (not recorded which). It is not recorded whose cells these are; they may come from a transplant donor. Sequencing was done on a sample of blood, either unsorted or a sorted T cell fraction (not recorded which). This CDR3 is CASSESVSNTEAFF. The CDR3 DNA reads as TGCGCCAGCAGTGAGTCTGTATCGAACACTGAAGCTTTCTTT.